The present T cell receptor (beta chain) was sequenced within a study of T cell responses to AZD1222 COVID-19 vaccine. Notes on the study in general: Repertoire sampling was restricted to post-peak T cell response timepoints. White British donors predominated, females outnumbered males, and clonal diversity was possibly underestimated. Nearly half of unique spike-specific TCRs reportedly avoided B.1.351 and B.1.1.7 mutated regions.

Assay used: immunoSEQ multiplex PCR; TCRdb lists only in-frame clones, some missing. The data show fewer than 30,000 clones, approximately 86% seen once. This CDR3 region has 14 residues. CDR1 is SEHNR, CDR2 FQNEAQ, per germline (reference sequence). The germline V and J ends were trimmed by 5 bases and 5 bases, with 14 bases remaining between them. About this clone itself: Its antigen is currently unknown.

This sequence joins TRBV7-9 and TRBJ2-3; D perhaps matches TRBD1 (5 bases). The sample here was peripheral blood, taken 28 days after the second AZD1222 dose. The origin of this receptor is an adult who received the AZD1222 COVID-19 vaccine. The CDR3 here is CASSPRRGLDTQYF. The CDR3 nucleotides read TGTGCCAGCAGCCCCCGAAGGGGCCTAGATACGCAGTATTTT.